Listed here are 30 T cell receptor beta chains from one sample, sequenced in a study of T cell responses to AZD1222 COVID-19 vaccine. Assay used: immunoSEQ multiplex PCR; TCRdb lists only in-frame clones, some missing. The repertoire has nearly 110,000 clones, about 93% of them found once; the top ten carry approximately 22%. This material consisted of peripheral blood, taken on day 0 of AZD1222 vaccination. Every receptor here comes from an adult in good health.

The CDR3 sequence is CASNSRVSNEQFF. CDR3 nucleotide sequence: TGTGCCAGCAACAGCAGGGTTTCCAATGAGCAGTTCTTC. This chain connects TRBV5-4 to TRBJ2-1; tentative D call: TRBD1 (5 bases). V shed 6 bases and J shed 6 bases, with 13 bases lying between them. The CDR3 spans 13 residues. Germline V gene lookup returns CDR1 SGHNT and CDR2 YYREEE (reference sequence).

CDR3 amino acids: CASSSHAGGELFF. As DNA, the CDR3 is TGTGCCAGCAGCTCCCACGCCGGCGGGGAGCTGTTTTTT. The chain employs TRBV5-4 and TRBJ2-2, with no clear D. The CDR3 sequence is 13 residues long. V dropped 3 bases and J dropped 7 bases, with 10 bases sitting between them. Looked up from germline, CDR1 is SGHNT and CDR2 is YYREEE (reference sequence).

This chain joins TRBV7-3 and TRBJ1-1; D is perhaps TRBD1 (6 bases). Trimming pared 2 bases from V and 1 base from J, leaving 11 bases between. The CDR3 has 15 residues. CDR1 and CDR2 (germline): SGHTA, FQGTGA. The DNA of the CDR3 is TGTGCCAGCAGCTTAGGTACAGGGTCGAACACTGAAGCTTTCTTT. As protein: CASSLGTGSNTEAFF.

V is TRBV6-4 and J is TRBJ1-1; possible D gene TRBD1, 5 bases. V was cut by 0 bases and J by 11 bases, with 19 bases left in between. Per germline, CDR1 MRHNA and CDR2 SNTAGT. CDR3 length: 15 amino acids. DNA of the CDR3: TGTGCCAGCAGTGACTCGAGTGCCGGGGCAGCGGAGGCTTTCTTT. Encoded protein: CASSDSSAGAAEAFF.

The table lists this clone with a count of one. The V call is TRBV7-9, the J call TRBJ2-7; D uncertain. Trimming took off 2 bases at V and 2 bases at J, with 13 bases between the two ends. From germline, CDR1 is SEHNR and CDR2 FQNEAQ (reference sequence). CDR3 size: 15 residues. The CDR3 is CASSLYGNSAYEQYF. CDR3 DNA sequence: TGTGCCAGCAGCTTATATGGGAACTCGGCCTACGAGCAGTACTTC. Complete variable domain (other parts from reference TRBV7-9 and TRBJ2-7): DTGVSQNPRHKITKRGQNVTFRCDPISEHNRLYWYRQTLGQGPEFLTYFQNEAQLEKSRLLSDRFSAERPKGSFSTLEIQRTEQGDSAMYLCASSLYGNSAYEQYFGPGTRLTVT.

The chain uses TRBV6-5 and TRBJ2-7; D not resolved. Germline V gene sequence: CDR1 MNHEY, CDR2 SVGAGI. The CDR3 runs to 13 residues. Trimming left V 4 bases short and J 6 bases short, with 13 bases between. The CDR3 coding sequence is TGTGCCAGCAGTTTTCAAGGGAATAGCGAGCAGTACTTC. Translated, it gives CASSFQGNSEQYF.

On this clone itself: Other nucleotide sequences in the sample specify the same CDR3. The CDR3 region is CASSPQGSQPQHF. In DNA form, the CDR3 reads TGTGCCAGCTCACCGCAGGGGAGCCAGCCCCAGCATTTT. The chain has TRBV18 and TRBJ1-5, with a possible D match to TRBD1 (6 bases). The CDR3 spans 13 residues. Looked up from germline, CDR1 is KGHSH and CDR2 is LQKENI. The germline V and J ends were trimmed by 3 bases and 7 bases, with 10 bases remaining between them.

This chain joins TRBV10-3 and TRBJ1-1; tentatively, D is TRBD1 (5 bases). The length of the CDR3 is 14 residues. Looked up from germline, CDR1 is ENHRY and CDR2 is SYGVKD. V was shortened by 0 bases and J by 5 bases, with 10 bases between the two germline ends. The CDR3 protein is CAISESGALTEAFF. Here the CDR3 DNA reads TGTGCCATCAGTGAGTCCGGGGCTTTGACTGAAGCTTTCTTT.

The CDR3 DNA reads as TGTGCCAGCAGTTACCCCCCAGGGGAAGCTTTCTTT. This encodes CASSYPPGEAFF. The chain couples TRBV6-5 to TRBJ1-1; weak D call: TRBD1 (5 bases). This CDR3 has 12 residues. Germline V gives CDR1 MNHEY, CDR2 SVGAGI. With 2 bases removed from V and 8 bases from J, the gap between germline ends came to 9 bases.

This chain uses TRBV4-3 with TRBJ1-2; tentatively, D is TRBD1 (5 bases). Trimming took 0 bases from V and 3 from J, leaving 11 bases between them. From germline, CDR1 is LGHNA and CDR2 YSLEER. The CDR3 runs to 15 residues. The CDR3 bases are TGCGCCAGCAGCCAAGACGCAGGGCGTCACTATGGCTACACCTTC. It yields the protein CASSQDAGRHYGYTF.

This chain uses TRBV14 with TRBJ2-2; D is unresolved. The CDR3 covers 15 residues. Trimming cost V 2 bases and J 3 bases, with 10 bases left between them. Germline V lookup: CDR1 SGHDN, CDR2 FVKESK. This chain's CDR3 is CASSQLSGDTGELFF. As DNA, the CDR3 is TGTGCCAGCAGCCAACTCTCTGGGGACACCGGGGAGCTGTTTTTT.

The chain links TRBV19 to TRBJ1-5; 8 bases agree with TRBD1. Germline V CDR1 and CDR2: LNHDA, SQIVND (reference sequence). The V gene end was trimmed by 3 bases and the J gene end by 2 bases; junction bases not matched to a gene: 9. CDR3 length equals 17 residues. CDR3 in DNA: TGTGCCAGTAGTATTAGGAGACAGGGGTTGGGCAATCAGCCCCAGCATTTT. Its protein product is CASSIRRQGLGNQPQHF.

The chain recombines TRBV14 with TRBJ1-6; no definite D call. The length of the CDR3 is 13 residues. The germline gives CDR1 SGHDN, CDR2 FVKESK. V was clipped by 4 bases and J by 7 bases, with 8 bases between them. The DNA for the CDR3 is TGTGCCAGCAGCCGCGGGCCAAATTCACCCCTCCACTTT. As protein: CASSRGPNSPLHF.

The V call is TRBV7-3, the J call TRBJ1-4; D remains unclear. This CDR3 is built from 16 residues. CDR1 and CDR2 from the germline V gene are SGHTA and FQGTGA. V dropped 5 bases and J dropped 8 bases, with 21 bases sitting between them. CDR3 sequence (DNA): TGTGCCAGCAGCGGTAAGCACTGTGGGTCGCGCGAAAAACTGTTTTTT. Amino acids: CASSGKHCGSREKLFF.

This chain's CDR3 is CASAQGSSYNSPLHF. In DNA, the CDR3 is TGTGCCAGTGCCCAGGGGAGCTCCTATAATTCACCCCTCCACTTT. The chain combines TRBV19 with TRBJ1-6; possible D gene TRBD1, 6 bases. V gave up 8 bases and J gave up 0 bases, with 11 bases separating them. The CDR3 sequence is 15 residues long. Germline V gene sequence: CDR1 LNHDA, CDR2 SQIVND (reference sequence).

The genes are TRBV5-1 and TRBJ1-6, with no clear D. Trimming cost V 0 bases and J 2 bases, with 6 bases left between them. CDR1 and CDR2 from the germline V gene are SGHRS and YFSETQ. There are 15 residues in the CDR3. The CDR3 DNA is TGCGCCAGCAGCTTGGAGGTCCCCTATAATTCACCCCTCCACTTT. Translated: CASSLEVPYNSPLHF.

The gene calls are TRBV5-1 and TRBJ2-3; 14 bases are a match to TRBD2. The junction had 3 bases not matched to a gene; V was cut back by 3 bases and J by 6 bases. The CDR3 has 15 residues. CDR1 and CDR2 (germline): SGHRS, YFSETQ. CDR3 in amino acids: CASSSGLAGVDTQYF. Written as DNA, the CDR3 is TGCGCCAGCAGCTCGGGACTAGCGGGGGTGGATACGCAGTATTTT.

The chain has TRBV10-3 and TRBJ1-5; D remains unclear. Germline V gene data show CDR1 as ENHRY and CDR2 as SYGVKD. Trimming cost V 0 bases and J 7 bases, with 13 bases left between them. The CDR3 loop spans 15 amino acids. In DNA form, the CDR3 reads TGTGCCATCAGTGAGTCGATGGGCAGTATCCAGCCCCAGCATTTT. Amino acid sequence: CAISESMGSIQPQHF.

The V and J genes are TRBV7-2 and TRBJ2-3; D may be TRBD1 (5 bases). From germline, CDR1 is SGHTA and CDR2 FQGNSA. Trimming removed 2 bases from V and 0 bases from J, with 9 bases in between. This CDR3 region has 15 residues. The CDR3 spells CASSLRGSSTDTQYF. The CDR3 nucleotides read TGTGCCAGCAGCTTAAGGGGTTCTAGCACAGATACGCAGTATTTT.

This clone appeared once. The V gene is TRBV7-9, the J gene TRBJ1-4; TRBD1 aligns across 9 bases. Germline assignment: CDR1 SEHNR and CDR2 FQNEAQ (reference sequence). The CDR3 covers 13 residues. Trimming at V came to 10 bases and at J to 10 bases, leaving 10 bases not matched to a gene. CDR3 residues: CATHRDREGKLFF. CDR3 nucleotides: TGTGCCACCCACCGGGACAGGGAGGGAAAACTGTTTTTT.

The chain has TRBV18 and TRBJ1-5; D is uncertain. Germline V gene sequence: CDR1 KGHSH, CDR2 LQKENI. The CDR3 totals 13 residues. The V and J ends lost 6 bases and 4 bases respectively, with 10 bases between them. Here the CDR3 reads CASSPDGNQPQHF. Here the CDR3 DNA reads TGTGCCAGCTCTCCAGACGGAAATCAGCCCCAGCATTTT.

The chain joins TRBV7-3 to TRBJ2-1; D perhaps matches TRBD2 (5 bases). The germline gives CDR1 SGHTA, CDR2 FQGTGA. The V and J ends lost 6 bases and 8 bases respectively, with 20 bases between them. This CDR3 has 15 residues. The CDR3 sequence is CASSQEGMVRDEQFF. The CDR3 bases are TGTGCCAGCAGTCAAGAGGGTATGGTTAGGGATGAGCAGTTCTTC.

This CDR3 is CASSLAGGTSTEAFF. DNA of the CDR3: TGCGCCAGCAGCTTGGCAGGGGGAACCTCCACTGAAGCTTTCTTT. V gene TRBV5-1 combines with J gene TRBJ1-1; 7 bases line up with TRBD1. CDR3 length: 15 amino acids. With 0 bases clipped from V and 4 bases from J, the junction kept 6 bases outside the gene matches. CDR1 is SGHRS and CDR2 is YFSETQ in the germline V gene. The whole variable domain, remainder taken from reference TRBV5-1 and TRBJ1-1, is KAGVTQTPRYLIKTRGQQVTLSCSPISGHRSVSWYQQTPGQGLQFLFEYFSETQRNKGNFPGRFSGRQFSNSRSEMNVSTLELGDSALYLCASSLAGGTSTEAFFGQGTRLTVV.

J is TRBJ2-5 and V is TRBV6-5; D ambiguous. V lost 0 bases, J lost 5 bases, and 7 bases lay in between. Germline V CDR1 and CDR2: MNHEY, SVGAGI. The CDR3 length is 13 residues. The CDR3 DNA sequence: TGTGCCAGCAGTTACTCTCGGTGGGAGACCCAGTACTTC. Its protein product is CASSYSRWETQYF.

The V call is TRBV27, the J call TRBJ1-1; D ambiguous. The V end lost 2 bases, the J end lost 2 bases, and 6 bases lay between the germline ends. From germline, CDR1 is MNHEY and CDR2 SMNVEV (reference sequence). This CDR3 is built from 13 residues. The CDR3 is CASSLTANTEAFF. DNA of the CDR3: TGTGCCAGCAGTTTAACAGCCAACACTGAAGCTTTCTTT.

The chain uses TRBV6-1 and TRBJ2-1, with 11 nucleotides matching TRBD2. Trimming took 2 bases from V and 4 from J; bases not matched to a gene: 1. The CDR3 totals 15 residues. Germline values: CDR1 MNHNS, CDR2 SASEGT. The CDR3 DNA reads as TGTGCCAGCAGTGAACTAGCGGGGGGTTACAATGAGCAGTTCTTC. This codes for CASSELAGGYNEQFF.

V is TRBV6-1 and J is TRBJ2-3, with 8 bases that match TRBD1. The CDR3 is 20 residues long. Germline V gene data show CDR1 as MNHNS and CDR2 as SASEGT. V lost 3 bases and J lost 0; bases outside the gene matches: 17. The CDR3 region is CASSEQAGGGLGISTDTQYF. The CDR3 DNA follows: TGTGCCAGCAGTGAGCAAGCAGGGGGCGGGTTGGGTATTAGCACAGATACGCAGTATTTT.

The chain employs TRBV7-2 and TRBJ1-2; 7 nucleotides line up with TRBD1. The CDR3 length is 15 residues. V shed 5 bases and J 8 bases; nucleotides not matched to a gene: 14. Germline V gives CDR1 SGHTA, CDR2 FQGNSA. The CDR3 reads CASSPTTGVGGGYTF. The CDR3 DNA is TGTGCCAGCAGCCCTACCACAGGGGTAGGGGGCGGCTACACCTTC. The complete variable domain, with remaining parts taken from reference TRBV7-2 and TRBJ1-2, reads GAGVSQSPSNKVTEKGKDVELRCDPISGHTALYWYRQSLGQGLEFLIYFQGNSAPDKSGLPSDRFSAERTGGSVSTLTIQRTQQEDSAVYLCASSPTTGVGGGYTFGSGTRLTVV.

The chain has TRBV7-9 and TRBJ2-2; D might be TRBD2 (5 bases). V was trimmed by 5 bases and J by 5 bases, leaving 12 bases between them. CDR3 length: 14 residues. Germline-derived CDR1 and CDR2 are SEHNR and FQNEAQ (reference sequence). The CDR3: CASSPWTSTGELFF. Here the CDR3 DNA reads TGTGCCAGCAGCCCGTGGACTTCTACCGGGGAGCTGTTTTTT.

This rearrangement joins TRBV4-1 to TRBJ2-7; 7 nucleotides align to TRBD2. The V gene's germline CDR1 is MGHRA and CDR2 YSYEKL. V trimming: 1 base; J trimming: 2 bases; junction bases outside the gene matches: 8. The CDR3 is made up of 16 amino acids. DNA of the CDR3: TGCGCCAGCAGCCAAGTTTCGAGTCTAGCGGCCTACGAGCAGTACTTC. Residues: CASSQVSSLAAYEQYF.